The 20 T cell receptor beta chains listed next were all sequenced from one sample in a study of OX40 agonist ivuxolimab in advanced cancers. The protocol was immunoSEQ multiplex PCR, while the TCRdb copy is restricted to in-frame clones and leaves out a portion. The sample has fewer than 20,000 clones; about 80% are singletons. The sample was CD4+ or CD8+ T cells sorted from blood, taken in a trial of the OX40 agonist ivuxolimab. The receptor source for this set is an adult with an advanced solid tumor such as melanoma, head and neck, liver or kidney cancer.

A few counts support this clone. The chain employs TRBV27 and TRBJ1-5; D call uncertain. This CDR3 spans 13 amino acids. Trimming removed 4 bases at V and 5 bases at J, with 9 bases between. Per the germline V gene, CDR1 is MNHEY and CDR2 is SMNVEV (reference sequence). CDR3 sequence (DNA): TGTGCCAGCAGTTACTTTTACGATCAGCCCCAGCATTTT. Its protein is CASSYFYDQPQHF.

V and J are TRBV29-1 and TRBJ2-7; a possible D gene is TRBD1 (6 bases). The V gene's germline CDR1 is SQVTM and CDR2 ANQGSEA. Trimming took 0 bases from V and 1 from J, leaving 13 bases between them. The length of the CDR3 is 15 residues. CDR3 sequence (DNA): TGCAGCGTTGAAGAACCCAGGACAGAGTCCTACGAGCAGTACTTC. Residues: CSVEEPRTESYEQYF.

On this clone: One end of the junction fails to match germline, which may point to a read error. The rearrangement joins TRBV5-1 to TRBJ2-7; 8 bases line up with TRBD1. The CDR3 has 15 residues. The germline V gene has CDR1 SGHRS and CDR2 YFSETQ. The CDR3 protein is CASSSATGGRYEQYF. DNA of the CDR3: TGTGCCAGCAGCTCCGCTACAGGGGGGAGATACGAGCAGTACTTC.

The DNA for the CDR3 is TGTGCCAGCAGTAGAACAGGGGCCGGCTATAATTCACCCCTCCACTTT. Its protein product is CASSRTGAGYNSPLHF. J is TRBJ1-6 and V is TRBV27; 7 bases are shared with TRBD1. The CDR3 loop spans 16 amino acids. Germline loops: CDR1 MNHEY, CDR2 SMNVEV (reference sequence). V lost 5 bases to trimming and J lost 3 bases; unmatched junction nucleotides: 7.

The table lists this clone with a few counts. J is TRBJ2-5 and V is TRBV6-1; no reliable D call. The CDR3 extends over 13 amino acids. V lost 6 bases, J lost 5 bases, and 13 bases lay in between. The germline CDR1 and CDR2 sequences are MNHNS and SASEGT. CDR3 sequence: CASSRENHETQYF. CDR3 bases: TGTGCCAGCAGCCGAGAGAATCATGAGACCCAGTACTTC.

This chain uses TRBV27 with TRBJ1-1; unclear D gene. V was trimmed by 2 bases and J by 1 base, leaving 5 bases between them. The CDR3 has 13 residues. CDR1 is MNHEY, CDR2 SMNVEV, per germline (reference sequence). The CDR3, as DNA: TGTGCCAGCAGTTTAGGTTGGAACACTGAAGCTTTCTTT. Encoded protein: CASSLGWNTEAFF.

This chain links TRBV6-1 with TRBJ2-7; D perhaps matches TRBD1 (6 bases). The ends were cut back, 9 bases at V and 5 bases at J, with 14 bases in the middle. The CDR3 is made up of 12 amino acids. Germline V gene sequence: CDR1 MNHNS, CDR2 SASEGT. The CDR3 DNA follows: TGTGCCAGTTGGGCAGGGGTTAACGAGCAGTACTTC. Amino acid sequence: CASWAGVNEQYF.

The V gene is TRBV7-3, the J gene TRBJ2-1, with TRBD2 identical over 7 bases. The CDR3 runs 14 residues. In germline, CDR1 is SGHTA, CDR2 FQGTGA. With 6 bases clipped from V and 3 bases from J, the junction kept 5 bases outside the gene matches. The CDR3 region has the DNA TGTGCCAGCAGTTCCGGGGGGAGCTACAATGAGCAGTTCTTC. Residues: CASSSGGSYNEQFF.

The chain employs TRBV7-8 and TRBJ2-5, with D uncertain. The J call may be incorrect, as the DNA end agrees better with TRBJ2-7. CDR1 and CDR2 (germline): SGHVS, FQNEAQ. This CDR3 contains 16 residues. The DNA of the CDR3 is TGTGCCAGCAGCTTAGGCCCTGGATCCTACACCTACGAGCAGTACTTC. Its translation: CASSLGPGSYTYEQYF.

This chain uses TRBV10-3 with TRBJ1-1; D not resolved. Germline-derived CDR1 and CDR2 are ENHRY and SYGVKD. Trimming shortened V by 3 bases and J by 1 base, and 6 bases separated the two germline ends. This CDR3 spans 13 amino acids. The CDR3 region has the DNA TGTGCCATCAGTGATCCAAGGAACACTGAAGCTTTCTTT. It encodes CAISDPRNTEAFF.

The chain uses TRBV28 and TRBJ2-1, with D tentatively TRBD1 or TRBD2 (6 bases each). CDR3 length: 13 amino acids. Germline assignment: CDR1 MDHEN and CDR2 SYDVKM. V was cut by 7 bases and J by 5 bases, with 12 bases left in between. This CDR3 reads CASTLGGNNEQFF. Here the CDR3 DNA reads TGTGCCAGCACCTTGGGGGGCAACAATGAGCAGTTCTTC.

This clone was seen just once. The CDR3 sequence: CASSQGRDTSSGANVLTF. For the CDR3, the DNA is TGCGCCAGCAGCCAAGGCCGAGACACGAGCTCTGGGGCCAACGTCCTGACTTTC. V is TRBV4-1 and J is TRBJ2-6; D remains unclear. The germline V and J ends were trimmed by 1 base and 0 bases, with 13 bases remaining between them. Germline V gene lookup returns CDR1 MGHRA and CDR2 YSYEKL. CDR3 length equals 18 residues.

The rearrangement joins TRBV13 to TRBJ2-7; no clear D. This CDR3 has 13 amino acids. Germline V lookup: CDR1 PRHDT, CDR2 FYEKMQ (reference sequence). The V and J ends lost 6 bases and 3 bases respectively, with 12 bases between them. The CDR3 DNA reads as TGTGCCAGCAGTTCCAGACCGGACTACGAGCAGTACTTC. It specifies CASSSRPDYEQYF.

The V gene is TRBV10-2, the J gene TRBJ2-7; D ambiguous. The CDR3 has 13 residues. The ends were cut back, 4 bases at V and 3 bases at J, with 10 bases in the middle. Germline V gene lookup returns CDR1 WSHSY and CDR2 SAAADI. This CDR3 reads CASSVGGHYEQYF. DNA of the CDR3: TGCGCCAGCAGTGTCGGCGGCCACTACGAGCAGTACTTC.

This chain links TRBV12-5 with TRBJ2-1; the D gene is possibly TRBD2 (7 bases). V lost 5 bases and J lost 4, with 27 bases in between. The CDR3 contains 19 residues. CDR1 and CDR2 (germline): LGHNT, FRNRAP. The CDR3 sequence: CASGPEGQLPGLPYNEQFF. The CDR3 DNA follows: TGTGCTAGTGGTCCCGAGGGACAATTACCGGGACTACCGTACAATGAGCAGTTCTTC.

This chain joins TRBV9 and TRBJ2-5; D could derive from TRBD1 or TRBD2 (5 bases each). Trimming shortened V by 3 bases and J by 3 bases, and 15 bases separated the two germline ends. This CDR3 is built from 15 residues. Germline V gene data show CDR1 as SGDLS and CDR2 as YYNGEE. The CDR3 bases are TGTGCCAGCAGCGCTATGGGGGAGCGAGAAGAGACCCAGTACTTC. This translates into CASSAMGEREETQYF. The full variable domain, completed using reference TRBV9 and TRBJ2-5, is DSGVTQTPKHLITATGQRVTLRCSPRSGDLSVYWYQQSLDQGLQFLIQYYNGEERAKGNILERFSAQQFPDLHSELNLSSLELGDSALYFCASSAMGEREETQYFGPGTRLLVL.

This clone was recorded a few times. The V gene is TRBV29-1, the J gene TRBJ1-5, with D unresolved. Trimming stripped 4 bases from V and 3 bases from J, with 13 bases between. Germline CDR1 and CDR2: SQVTM and ANQGSEA. The CDR3 consists of 14 residues. The CDR3 nucleotides are TGCAGCGTTGTATGGGGTGATTACAATCAGCCCCAGCATTTT. Translating gives CSVVWGDYNQPQHF.

The chain carries TRBV7-9 and TRBJ1-1; D may be TRBD1 (6 bases). CDR1 is SEHNR, CDR2 FQNEAQ, per germline (reference sequence). Trimming took 4 bases from V and 4 from J, leaving 19 bases between them. The CDR3 spans 16 residues. CDR3 protein: CASSSLGGGQATEAFF. The CDR3 DNA reads as TGTGCCAGCAGCTCCTTAGGGGGGGGGCAAGCCACTGAAGCTTTCTTT.

This chain joins TRBV11-3 and TRBJ2-5, with D perhaps TRBD2 (6 bases). The CDR3 has 13 residues. Trimming left V 4 bases short and J 7 bases short, with 13 bases between. Germline CDR1 SGHNT, CDR2 YENEEA. The CDR3 DNA reads TGTGCCAGCAGCTGGGGGGACTCTGGGACCCAGTACTTC. Encoded protein: CASSWGDSGTQYF.

The chain has TRBV10-3 and TRBJ2-5, with 9 bases that match TRBD2. Germline trimming cut 0 bases from V and 6 bases from J; bases unmatched to any gene: 11. The CDR3 loop spans 17 amino acids. CDR1 is ENHRY and CDR2 is SYGVKD in the germline V gene. DNA of the CDR3: TGTGCCATCAGTGAGTCGATGACTAGCGGTATGTTGCAGACCCAGTACTTC. It encodes CAISESMTSGMLQTQYF.